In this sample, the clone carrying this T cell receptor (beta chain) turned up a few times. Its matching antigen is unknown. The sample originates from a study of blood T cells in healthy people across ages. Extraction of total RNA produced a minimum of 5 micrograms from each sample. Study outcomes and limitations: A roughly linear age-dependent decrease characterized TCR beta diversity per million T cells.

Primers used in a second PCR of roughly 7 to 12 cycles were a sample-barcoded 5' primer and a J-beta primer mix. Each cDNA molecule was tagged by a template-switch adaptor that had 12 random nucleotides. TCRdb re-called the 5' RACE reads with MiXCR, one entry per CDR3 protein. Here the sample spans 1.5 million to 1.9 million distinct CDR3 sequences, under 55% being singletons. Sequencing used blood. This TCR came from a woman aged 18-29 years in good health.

CDR3 DNA: TGTGCCAGCAGCTTAGACGGCAGCCTCTATGGCTACACCTTC. This sequence encodes CASSLDGSLYGYTF. The V and J genes are TRBV7-9 and TRBJ1-2; no clear D. The V end was cut by 1 base, the J end by 4 bases, with 10 bases between. In germline, CDR1 is SEHNR, CDR2 FQNEAQ (reference sequence). The CDR3 has 14 amino acids.